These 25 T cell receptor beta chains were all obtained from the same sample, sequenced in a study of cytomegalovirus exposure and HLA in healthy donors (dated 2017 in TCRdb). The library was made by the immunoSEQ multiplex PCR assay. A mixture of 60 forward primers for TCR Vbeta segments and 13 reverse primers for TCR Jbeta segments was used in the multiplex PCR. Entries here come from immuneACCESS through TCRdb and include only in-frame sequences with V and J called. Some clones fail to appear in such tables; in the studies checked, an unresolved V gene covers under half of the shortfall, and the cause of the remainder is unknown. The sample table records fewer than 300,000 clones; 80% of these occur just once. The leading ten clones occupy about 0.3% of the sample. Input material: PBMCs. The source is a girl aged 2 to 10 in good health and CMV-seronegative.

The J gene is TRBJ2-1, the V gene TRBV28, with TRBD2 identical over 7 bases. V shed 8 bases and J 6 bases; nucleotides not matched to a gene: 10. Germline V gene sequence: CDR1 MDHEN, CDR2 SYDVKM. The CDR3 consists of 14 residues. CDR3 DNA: TGTGCCAGCGCCCACCTAGGGAGGGGCAATGAGCAGTTCTTC. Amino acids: CASAHLGRGNEQFF.

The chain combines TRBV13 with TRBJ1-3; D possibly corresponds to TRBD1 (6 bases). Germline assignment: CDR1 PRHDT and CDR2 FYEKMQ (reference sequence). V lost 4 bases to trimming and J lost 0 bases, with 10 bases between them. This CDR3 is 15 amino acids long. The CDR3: CASSSPGDSGNTIYF. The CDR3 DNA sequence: TGTGCCAGCAGCTCGCCAGGGGACTCTGGAAACACCATATATTTT.

The CDR3 DNA sequence: TGCGCCAGCAGCTTCGCAGGGACTTATGGGGGCGAGCAGTACTTC. Amino acid sequence: CASSFAGTYGGEQYF. The gene calls are TRBV5-1 and TRBJ2-7, with a tentative D call TRBD2 (6 bases). Trimming left V 2 bases short and J 6 bases short, with 18 bases between. This CDR3 contains 15 residues. Per germline, CDR1 SGHRS and CDR2 YFSETQ.

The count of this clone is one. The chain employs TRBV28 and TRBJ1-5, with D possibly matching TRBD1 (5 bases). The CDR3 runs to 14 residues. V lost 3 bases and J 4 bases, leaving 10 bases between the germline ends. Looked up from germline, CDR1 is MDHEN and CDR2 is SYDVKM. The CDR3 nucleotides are TGTGCCAGCAGTTTTACGACAGTTAATCAGCCCCAGCATTTT. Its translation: CASSFTTVNQPQHF.

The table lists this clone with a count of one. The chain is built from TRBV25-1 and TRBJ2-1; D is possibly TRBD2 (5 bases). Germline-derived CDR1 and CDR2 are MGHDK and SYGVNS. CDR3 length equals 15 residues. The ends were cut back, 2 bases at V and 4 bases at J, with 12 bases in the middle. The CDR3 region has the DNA TGTGCCAGCAGTGAACGGGAACGCCGATACAATGAGCAGTTCTTC. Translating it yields CASSERERRYNEQFF.

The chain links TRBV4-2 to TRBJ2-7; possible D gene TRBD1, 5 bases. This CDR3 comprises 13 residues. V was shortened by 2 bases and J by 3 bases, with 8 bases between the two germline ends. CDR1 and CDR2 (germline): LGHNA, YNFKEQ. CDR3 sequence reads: CASSQLGDYEQYF. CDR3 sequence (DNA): TGTGCCAGCAGCCAATTAGGGGACTACGAGCAGTACTTC.

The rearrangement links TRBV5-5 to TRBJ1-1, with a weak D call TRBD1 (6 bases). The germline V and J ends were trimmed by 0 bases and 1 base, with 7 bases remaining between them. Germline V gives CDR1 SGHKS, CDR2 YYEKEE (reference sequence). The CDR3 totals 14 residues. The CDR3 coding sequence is TGTGCCAGCAGCTTGGGGGGGCCGAACACTGAAGCTTTCTTT. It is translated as CASSLGGPNTEAFF.

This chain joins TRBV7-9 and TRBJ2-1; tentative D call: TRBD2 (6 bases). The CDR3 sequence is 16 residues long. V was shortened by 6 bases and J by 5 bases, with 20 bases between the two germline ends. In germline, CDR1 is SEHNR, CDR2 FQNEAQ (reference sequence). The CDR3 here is CASRPPIRGINNEQFF. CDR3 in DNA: TGTGCCAGCAGGCCCCCGATACGGGGGATTAACAATGAGCAGTTCTTC.

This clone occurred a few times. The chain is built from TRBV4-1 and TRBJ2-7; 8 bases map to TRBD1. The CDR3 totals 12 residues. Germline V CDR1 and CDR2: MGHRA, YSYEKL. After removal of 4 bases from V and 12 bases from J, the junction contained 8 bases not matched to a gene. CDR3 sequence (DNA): TGCGCCAGCAGCCTCGGACAGGGAGACCTGTACTTC. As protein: CASSLGQGDLYF.

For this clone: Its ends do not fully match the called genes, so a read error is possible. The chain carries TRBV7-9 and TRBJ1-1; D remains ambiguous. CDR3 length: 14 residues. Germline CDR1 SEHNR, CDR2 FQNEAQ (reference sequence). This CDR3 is CSSSYKPSLDEAFF. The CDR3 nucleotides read TGTTCCAGCAGTTACAAACCTAGTTTGGATGAAGCTTTCTTT.

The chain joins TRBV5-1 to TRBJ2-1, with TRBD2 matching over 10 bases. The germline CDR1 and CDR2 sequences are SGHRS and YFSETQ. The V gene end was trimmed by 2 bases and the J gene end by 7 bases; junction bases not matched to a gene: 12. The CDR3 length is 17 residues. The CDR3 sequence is CASSLLTLAGELNEQFF. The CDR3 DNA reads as TGCGCCAGCAGCTTATTAACGCTAGCGGGAGAATTGAATGAGCAGTTCTTC.

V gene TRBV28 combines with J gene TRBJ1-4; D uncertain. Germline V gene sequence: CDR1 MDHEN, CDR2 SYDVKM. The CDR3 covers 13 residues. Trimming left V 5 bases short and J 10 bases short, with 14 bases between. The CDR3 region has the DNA TGTGCCAGCAGTCCCAACCTGGGCAGAAAACTGTTTTTT. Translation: CASSPNLGRKLFF.

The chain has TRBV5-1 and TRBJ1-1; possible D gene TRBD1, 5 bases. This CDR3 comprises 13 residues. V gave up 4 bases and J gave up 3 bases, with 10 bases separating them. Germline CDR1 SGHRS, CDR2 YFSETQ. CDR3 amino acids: CASSQWGDTEAFF. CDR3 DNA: TGCGCCAGCAGCCAGTGGGGGGACACTGAAGCTTTCTTT.

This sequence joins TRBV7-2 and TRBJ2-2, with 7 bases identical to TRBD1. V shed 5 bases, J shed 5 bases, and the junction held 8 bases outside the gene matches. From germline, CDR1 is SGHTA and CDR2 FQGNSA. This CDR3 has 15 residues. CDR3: CASSPRQGWTGELFF. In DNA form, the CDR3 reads TGTGCCAGCAGCCCGCGACAGGGTTGGACCGGGGAGCTGTTTTTT.

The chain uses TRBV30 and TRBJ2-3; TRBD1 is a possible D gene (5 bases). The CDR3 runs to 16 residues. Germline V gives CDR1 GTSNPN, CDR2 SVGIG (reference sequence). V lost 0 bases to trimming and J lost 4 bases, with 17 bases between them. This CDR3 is CAWSVWGIMRADTQYF. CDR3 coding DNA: TGTGCCTGGAGTGTTTGGGGCATCATGAGAGCAGATACGCAGTATTTT. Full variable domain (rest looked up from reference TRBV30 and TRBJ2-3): SQTIHQWPATLVQPVGSPLSLECTVEGTSNPNLYWYRQAAGRGLQLLFYSVGIGQISSEVPQNLSASRPQDRQFILSSKKLLLSDSGFYLCAWSVWGIMRADTQYFGPGTRLTVL.

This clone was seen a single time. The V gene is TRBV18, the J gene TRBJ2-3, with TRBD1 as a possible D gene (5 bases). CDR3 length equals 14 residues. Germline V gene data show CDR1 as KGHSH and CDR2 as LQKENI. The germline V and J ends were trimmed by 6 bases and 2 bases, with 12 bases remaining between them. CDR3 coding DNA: TGTGCCAGCTCCAGGGTGGTCACCACAGATACGCAGTATTTT. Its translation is CASSRVVTTDTQYF.

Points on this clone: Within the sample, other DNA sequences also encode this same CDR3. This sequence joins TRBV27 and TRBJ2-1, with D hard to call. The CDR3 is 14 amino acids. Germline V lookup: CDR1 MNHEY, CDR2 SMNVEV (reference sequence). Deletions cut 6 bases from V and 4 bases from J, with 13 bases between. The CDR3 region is CASSLVGGYNEQFF. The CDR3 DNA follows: TGTGCCAGCAGCCTCGTCGGTGGTTACAATGAGCAGTTCTTC.

The CDR3 coding sequence is TGTGCCAGCAGTTTTAACCCAACCCAAGGGGCCAGGGGGAGAAATGAGCAGTTCTTC. As protein: CASSFNPTQGARGRNEQFF. V and J are TRBV28 and TRBJ2-1; 7 nucleotides align to TRBD1. V shed 3 bases, J shed 7 bases, and the junction held 21 bases outside the gene matches. CDR3 length equals 19 residues. The germline V gene encodes CDR1 MDHEN and CDR2 SYDVKM.

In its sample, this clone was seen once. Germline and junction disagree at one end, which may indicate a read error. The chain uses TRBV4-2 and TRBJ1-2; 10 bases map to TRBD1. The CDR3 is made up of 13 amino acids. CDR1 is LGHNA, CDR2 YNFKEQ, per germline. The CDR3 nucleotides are TGTGCCAGCAGCCAAGAATCCGCGGGACAGGGGATTTTC. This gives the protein CASSQESAGQGIF.

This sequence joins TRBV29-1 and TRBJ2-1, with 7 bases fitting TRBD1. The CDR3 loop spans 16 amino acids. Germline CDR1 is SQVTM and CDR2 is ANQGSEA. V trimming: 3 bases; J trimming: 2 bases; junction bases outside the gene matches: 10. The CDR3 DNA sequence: TGCAGCGTTGACGGGACAGACGAGTCGGCCTACAATGAGCAGTTCTTC. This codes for CSVDGTDESAYNEQFF.

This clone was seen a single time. The CDR3 DNA reads TGTGCCAGCAGTTTATTTGCGGGGCCTTATGGCTACACCTTC. Its translation: CASSLFAGPYGYTF. The chain is built from TRBV27 and TRBJ1-2; D may be TRBD1 (5 bases). Per germline, CDR1 MNHEY and CDR2 SMNVEV (reference sequence). V shed 1 base and J shed 5 bases, with 11 bases lying between them. This CDR3 comprises 14 residues.

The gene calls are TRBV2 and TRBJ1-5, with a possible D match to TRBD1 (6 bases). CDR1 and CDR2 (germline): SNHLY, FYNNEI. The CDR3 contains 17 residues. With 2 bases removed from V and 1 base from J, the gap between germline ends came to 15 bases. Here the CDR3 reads CASSEFFGDNSNQPQHF. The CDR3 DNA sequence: TGTGCCAGCAGTGAATTTTTTGGGGACAACAGCAATCAGCCCCAGCATTTT.

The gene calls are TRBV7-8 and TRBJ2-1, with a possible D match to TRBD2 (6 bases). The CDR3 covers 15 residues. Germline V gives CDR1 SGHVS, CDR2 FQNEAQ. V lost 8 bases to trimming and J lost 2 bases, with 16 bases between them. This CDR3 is CASVTLAVAYNEQFF. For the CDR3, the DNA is TGTGCCAGCGTAACGTTAGCGGTTGCCTACAATGAGCAGTTCTTC.

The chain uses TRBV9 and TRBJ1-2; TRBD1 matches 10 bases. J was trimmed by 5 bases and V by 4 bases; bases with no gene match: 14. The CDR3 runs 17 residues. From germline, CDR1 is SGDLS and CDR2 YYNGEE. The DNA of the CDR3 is TGTGCCAGCAGCCCAGACAGGGGGCTACTGAGATTATATGGCTACACCTTC. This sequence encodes CASSPDRGLLRLYGYTF.

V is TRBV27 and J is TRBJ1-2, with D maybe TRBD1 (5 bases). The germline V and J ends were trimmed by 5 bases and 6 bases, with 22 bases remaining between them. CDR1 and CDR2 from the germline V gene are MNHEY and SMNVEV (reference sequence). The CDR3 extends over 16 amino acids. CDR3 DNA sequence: TGTGCCAGCAGTCTCGTGGGGCTTTCGTCGAATAATGGCTACACCTTC. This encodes CASSLVGLSSNNGYTF.